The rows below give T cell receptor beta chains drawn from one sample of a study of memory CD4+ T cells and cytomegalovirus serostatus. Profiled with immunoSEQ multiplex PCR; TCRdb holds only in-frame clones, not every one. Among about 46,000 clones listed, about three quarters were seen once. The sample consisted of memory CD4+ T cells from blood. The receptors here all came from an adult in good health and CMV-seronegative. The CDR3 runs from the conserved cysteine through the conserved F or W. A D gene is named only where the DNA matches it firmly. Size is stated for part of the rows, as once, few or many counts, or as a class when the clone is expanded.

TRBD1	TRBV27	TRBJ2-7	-	CASTRFNRGTASYEQYF	TGTGCCAGCACACGCTTCAACAGGGGGACTGCTTCCTACGAGCAGTACTTC
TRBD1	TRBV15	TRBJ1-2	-	CATSASGTAYGYTF	TGTGCCACCAGCGCCTCCGGGACAGCCTATGGCTACACCTTC
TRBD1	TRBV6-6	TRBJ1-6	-	CASRGQGNSPLHF	TGTGCCAGCAGGGGACAGGGAAATTCACCCCTCCACTTT
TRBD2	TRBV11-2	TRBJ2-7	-	CASTQRGSGGSGYEQYF	TGTGCCAGCACCCAGAGGGGTAGCGGGGGGTCAGGTTACGAGCAGTACTTC
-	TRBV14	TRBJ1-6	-	CASSQDLGSLSSALHF	TGTGCCAGCAGCCAAGATCTGGGCTCACTTAGTTCGGCCCTCCACTTT
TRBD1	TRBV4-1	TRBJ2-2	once	CASSQGGTGLNTGELFF	TGCGCCAGCAGCCAAGGCGGGACAGGCTTGAACACCGGGGAGCTGTTTTTT
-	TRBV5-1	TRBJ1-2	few	CASSQEGNPDFYGYTF	TGCGCCAGCAGCCAGGAAGGGAATCCCGACTTTTATGGCTACACCTTC
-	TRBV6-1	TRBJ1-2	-	CASRQGTLGGYTF	TGTGCCAGCAGGCAGGGTACTTTGGGAGGCTACACCTTC
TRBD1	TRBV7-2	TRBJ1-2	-	CASSLRRGHGYTF	TGTGCCAGCAGCTTAAGGAGGGGGCATGGCTACACCTTC
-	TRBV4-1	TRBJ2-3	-	CASSQDRGANTDTQYF	TGCGCCAGCAGCCAAGATCGGGGGGCTAACACAGATACGCAGTATTTT
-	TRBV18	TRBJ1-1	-	CASSTGQGEAFF	TGTGCCAGCTCGACGGGGCAAGGTGAAGCTTTCTTT
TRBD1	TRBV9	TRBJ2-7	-	CASSGPGTASYEQYF	TGTGCCAGCAGCGGCCCCGGGACAGCCTCCTACGAGCAGTACTTC
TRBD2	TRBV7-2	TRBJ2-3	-	CASSLFVGGVRTDTQYF	TGTGCCAGCAGCTTATTTGTTGGGGGGGTCCGAACAGATACGCAGTATTTT
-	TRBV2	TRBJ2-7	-	CASSARKGEQYF	TGTGCCAGCAGTGCCCGTAAGGGCGAGCAGTACTTC
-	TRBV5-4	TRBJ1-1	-	CASSVEVNTEAFF	TGTGCCAGCAGCGTCGAGGTTAACACTGAAGCTTTCTTT
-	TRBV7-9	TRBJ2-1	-	CASSLARTTEDEQFF	TGTGCCAGCAGCTTAGCTCGGACTACCGAAGATGAGCAGTTCTTC
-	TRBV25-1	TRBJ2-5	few	CASSGRGSLETQYF	TGTGCCAGCAGTGGCAGGGGTTCCCTCGAGACCCAGTACTTC
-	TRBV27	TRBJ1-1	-	CASSFLLGTEAFF	TGTGCCAGCAGTTTTCTGCTCGGCACTGAAGCTTTCTTT
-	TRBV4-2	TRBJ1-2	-	CASSQDQGANYGYTF	TGTGCCAGCAGCCAAGATCAAGGGGCTAACTATGGCTACACCTTC
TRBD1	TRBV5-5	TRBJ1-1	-	CASSLADRVTEAFF	TGTGCCAGCAGCTTGGCCGACAGGGTCACTGAAGCTTTCTTT
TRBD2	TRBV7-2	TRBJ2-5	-	CASSLVGPSGGRETQYF	TGTGCCAGCAGCTTAGTAGGACCTAGCGGGGGCCGAGAGACCCAGTACTTC
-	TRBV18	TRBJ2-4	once	CASSPQQQGGNIQYF	TGTGCCAGCTCACCACAACAACAGGGGGGGAACATTCAGTACTTC
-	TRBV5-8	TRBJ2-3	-	CASSRGSTVSTDTQYF	TGTGCCAGCAGCAGGGGATCGACAGTGAGCACAGATACGCAGTATTTT
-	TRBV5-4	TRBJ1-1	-	CASSPPGTGIDTEAFF	TGTGCCAGCAGCCCCCCAGGAACCGGGATCGACACTGAAGCTTTCTTT
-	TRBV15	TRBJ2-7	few	CATSRDMRGDEQYF	TGTGCCACCAGCAGAGATATGAGAGGGGACGAGCAGTACTTC
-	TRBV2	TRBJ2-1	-	CASNKGISYNEQFF	TGTGCCAGCAATAAGGGAATCTCCTACAATGAGCAGTTCTTC